The next 5 T cell receptor beta chains were all read from a single sample in a study of cytotoxic CD8 clonotypes in ibrutinib-treated CLL. Profiling relied on immunoSEQ multiplex PCR, and the TCRdb table lists in-frame clones only, not all of them. The sample consists of 20,000 to 25,000 clones, just under 70% of them appearing once. The source was PBMCs, collected after 24 months of ibrutinib treatment. The receptor source for this set is a human donor with chronic lymphocytic leukemia.

This clone was observed at least ten times. The rearrangement uses TRBV7-9 and TRBJ1-1, with TRBD1 as a possible D gene (6 bases). This CDR3 has 15 amino acids. Germline V gives CDR1 SEHNR, CDR2 FQNEAQ (reference sequence). V was trimmed by 4 bases and J by 6 bases, leaving 18 bases between them. The CDR3 reads CASSSGRGLQAEAFF. The CDR3 region has the DNA TGTGCCAGCAGCTCAGGCAGGGGCTTACAGGCTGAAGCTTTCTTT.

The chain has TRBV6-6 and TRBJ1-2, with D hard to call. Trimming pared 6 bases from V and 3 bases from J, leaving 8 bases between. CDR1 is MNHNY, CDR2 SVGAGI, per germline (reference sequence). The CDR3 covers 12 residues. Here the CDR3 reads CASSPTHYGYTF. The DNA for the CDR3 is TGTGCCAGCAGCCCCACACACTATGGCTACACCTTC.

The CDR3 bases are TGTGCCAGTTCCCTCGGACAGGGGGTCAACGGCTACACCTTC. Its translation is CASSLGQGVNGYTF. This rearrangement joins TRBV19 to TRBJ1-2; 10 bases are a match to TRBD1. Trimming removed 8 bases from V and 8 bases from J; junction bases left unmatched: 11. Germline CDR1 reads LNHDA; CDR2 reads SQIVND (reference sequence). CDR3 length equals 14 residues.

V is TRBV13 and J is TRBJ2-1; no definite D call. The CDR3 sequence is 12 residues long. The V end lost 1 base, the J end lost 7 bases, and 5 bases lay between the germline ends. Germline CDR1 and CDR2: PRHDT and FYEKMQ (reference sequence). The CDR3 region has the DNA TGTGCCAGCAGCTTAGTGCAAAATGAGCAGTTCTTC. It is translated as CASSLVQNEQFF.

This chain uses TRBV5-8 with TRBJ2-4; unclear D gene. Germline V gives CDR1 SGHTS, CDR2 YDEGEE. V was pared by 0 bases and J by 0 bases, with 4 bases between. This CDR3 spans 14 amino acids. CDR3 in DNA: TGTGCCAGCAGCTTGGCTCTAGCCAAAAACATTCAGTACTTC. Protein: CASSLALAKNIQYF.